Following are 25 T cell receptor beta chains from one sample sequenced in a study of T cells expressing NK-cell markers. After re-calling the 5' RACE reads, TCRdb lists one entry per CDR3 protein, DNA absent. Its clone listing holds 350,000 to 500,000 distinct CDR3 sequences. The sample comprised blood T cells: a sorted CD56 or NKG2C T cell subset, CD4+ or CD8+ T cells, or bulk PBMC T cells (not recorded which). The receptors derive from a woman between 18 and 70 years old in good health.

The rearrangement uses TRBV2 and TRBJ2-3; no DNA is available, so the TRBD1 call from TCRdb remains unchecked. This CDR3 contains 15 residues. The germline CDR1 and CDR2 sequences are SNHLY and FYNNEI. The CDR3 region is CASKMRTGDTDTQYF.

The chain is built from TRBV28 and TRBJ2-5; with no DNA, the TCRdb D assignment of TRBD2 cannot be verified. In germline, CDR1 is MDHEN, CDR2 SYDVKM. This CDR3 is 14 amino acids long. This CDR3 reads CASSPPPALETQYF.

The chain recombines TRBV7-2 with TRBJ2-1; with no DNA, the TCRdb D assignment of TRBD1 cannot be verified. The CDR3 covers 16 residues. The germline CDR1 and CDR2 sequences are SGHTA and FQGNSA. CDR3 in amino acids: CASSFPGQLLRNEQFF.

This rearrangement joins TRBV7-2 to TRBJ2-7; TCRdb selects TRBD1, and the lack of DNA leaves this call unchecked. The V gene's germline CDR1 is SGHTA and CDR2 FQGNSA. The CDR3 has 13 amino acids. The CDR3 sequence: CASSSYRVYEQYF.

This rearrangement joins TRBV19 to TRBJ2-4; without DNA, the TCRdb call of TRBD1 cannot be checked. The CDR3 has 13 amino acids. The germline gives CDR1 LNHDA, CDR2 SQIVND (reference sequence). CDR3 in amino acids: CASSSGGGSDRYF.

The chain couples TRBV12-3 or TRBV12-4 to TRBJ2-3; there is no DNA to check the TCRdb D call of TRBD2. The CDR3 contains 15 residues. CDR3 sequence: CASRRLSGRADTQYF.

The chain joins TRBV5-1 to TRBJ2-5. The CDR3 totals 11 residues. Germline loops: CDR1 SGHRS, CDR2 YFSETQ. The CDR3 reads CASSRQETQYF.

The chain joins TRBV12-3 or TRBV12-4 to TRBJ2-1. This CDR3 region has 14 residues. CDR3 sequence reads: CASSKIDHNNEQFF.

The V call is TRBV4-2, the J call TRBJ2-2; with no DNA, the TCRdb D assignment of TRBD1 cannot be verified. Germline lookup yields CDR1 LGHNA and CDR2 YNFKEQ. CDR3 size: 15 residues. The CDR3 loop reads CASSPRSGATGELFF.

V is TRBV30 and J is TRBJ2-3; the D gene TCRdb calls, TRBD2, cannot be checked with no DNA. The germline V gene has CDR1 GTSNPN and CDR2 SVGIG (reference sequence). The CDR3 extends over 14 amino acids. This chain's CDR3 is CAQRQGTSTDTQYF.

The chain joins TRBV4-3 to TRBJ1-3. Looked up from germline, CDR1 is LGHNA and CDR2 is YSLEER. The CDR3 consists of 15 residues. The CDR3 spells CASSQVRGPGNTIYF.

The chain's CDR3 is CASSFFNEQFF. The chain links TRBV12-3 or TRBV12-4 to TRBJ2-1. CDR3 length: 11 residues.

The J gene is TRBJ2-5, the V gene TRBV5-1; TCRdb returns TRBD2, unconfirmable since there is no DNA. CDR1 and CDR2 (germline): SGHRS, YFSETQ. The CDR3 sequence is 15 residues long. The CDR3: CASSLGTSGGETQYF.

The genes are TRBV20-1 and TRBJ1-2; TCRdb's D call, TRBD1, is unchecked because there is no DNA. The CDR3 has 15 residues. Germline CDR1 DFQATT, CDR2 SNEGSKA (reference sequence). The CDR3 sequence is CSATHPGQKLYGYTF.

The rearrangement joins TRBV7-3 to TRBJ2-7; the TCRdb D gene call, TRBD1, has no DNA to confirm it. CDR1 is SGHTA, CDR2 FQGTGA, per germline. This CDR3 is built from 15 residues. CDR3 region: CASSLTGGYSYEQYF.

This chain uses TRBV12-3 or TRBV12-4 with TRBJ2-7; TCRdb picks TRBD1, but there is no DNA to check that call. CDR3 length equals 14 residues. Here the CDR3 reads CASSFTQRGSEQYF.

The CDR3 loop reads CASSGAGGADTQYF. The chain couples TRBV10-2 to TRBJ2-3; TCRdb outputs TRBD2, but without DNA this stays unchecked. Germline V gives CDR1 WSHSY, CDR2 SAAADI. The CDR3 extends over 14 amino acids.

The rearrangement links TRBV6-6 to TRBJ1-5. The CDR3 spans 12 residues. CDR1 and CDR2 (germline): MNHNY, SVGAGI (reference sequence). The CDR3 sequence: CATSKLVQPQHF.

The V gene is TRBV6-5, the J gene TRBJ1-1. The CDR3 runs 13 residues. Germline-derived CDR1 and CDR2 are MNHEY and SVGAGI. The CDR3 is CASSYGTGTEAFF.

The V and J genes are TRBV6-1 and TRBJ2-5. This CDR3 is built from 14 residues. Germline V CDR1 and CDR2: MNHNS, SASEGT. The CDR3 region is CASSPTDWGETQYF.

The chain employs TRBV20-1 and TRBJ2-3; TCRdb names TRBD2, which stays unverified in the absence of DNA. Germline V lookup: CDR1 DFQATT, CDR2 SNEGSKA (reference sequence). This CDR3 has 15 amino acids. The CDR3 spells CSAGTGLANVDTQYF.

The V and J genes are TRBV6-2 or TRBV6-3 and TRBJ1-5; TCRdb selects TRBD1, and the lack of DNA leaves this call unchecked. CDR3 length equals 13 residues. CDR1 and CDR2 (germline): MNHEY, SVGEGT. The CDR3 reads CAIRGTDLWPQHF.

The chain couples TRBV27 to TRBJ2-1; TCRdb designates TRBD1, a call that cannot be tested without DNA. Looked up from germline, CDR1 is MNHEY and CDR2 is SMNVEV (reference sequence). The CDR3 contains 14 residues. This CDR3 reads CASSGTGKRNEQFF.

The rearrangement uses TRBV23-1 and TRBJ2-5. TRBV23-1 is classed as an ORF, of uncertain function. The CDR3 length is 14 residues. The CDR3 sequence is CASSPRQVQETQYF.

This chain links TRBV28 with TRBJ2-2. Germline-derived CDR1 and CDR2 are MDHEN and SYDVKM. The CDR3 loop spans 13 amino acids. CDR3 loop: CASRIGVTGELFF.